One sample yielded the 12 T cell receptor beta chains listed below, sequenced in a study of tumor-infiltrating lymphocytes in localized non-small cell lung cancer. Libraries were prepared by immunoSEQ multiplex PCR; TCRdb keeps only in-frame clonotypes and omits some of them. The table records approximately 8,400 clones, roughly 75% of them present only once. The sequenced sample was uninvolved lung tissue not adjacent to the tumor. The receptors derive from a human donor with non-small cell lung cancer.

J is TRBJ2-3 and V is TRBV7-9, with 13 bases fitting TRBD2. The CDR3 is made up of 18 amino acids. Trimming cost V 4 bases and J 2 bases; bases outside gene matches: 9. Germline-derived CDR1 and CDR2 are SEHNR and FQNEAQ (reference sequence). CDR3 in DNA: TGTGCCAGCAGCTCACTCTGGACTAGCGGGAGATCCACAGATACGCAGTATTTT. Protein: CASSSLWTSGRSTDTQYF.

This clone was observed a single time. Different DNA sequences within this sample yield the same CDR3. The chain links TRBV7-9 to TRBJ2-6; D is possibly TRBD2 (5 bases). Germline lookup yields CDR1 SEHNR and CDR2 FQNEAQ (reference sequence). The length of the CDR3 is 16 residues. Trimming shortened V by 3 bases and J by 0 bases, and 9 bases separated the two germline ends. DNA of the CDR3: TGTGCCAGCAGCTTTGCCCGGGGCTCTGGGGCCAACGTCCTGACTTTC. This gives the protein CASSFARGSGANVLTF.

This clone was detected only a few times. The genes are TRBV27 and TRBJ1-5; D is perhaps TRBD1 (6 bases). CDR1 and CDR2 from the germline V gene are MNHEY and SMNVEV (reference sequence). CDR3 length: 15 residues. The V and J ends lost 4 bases and 7 bases respectively, with 17 bases between them. The CDR3 sequence is CASSSEGVSRQPQHF. The CDR3 nucleotides are TGTGCCAGCAGTTCCGAGGGGGTTTCGAGGCAGCCCCAGCATTTT.

The chain couples TRBV28 to TRBJ1-1; 7 nucleotides line up with TRBD1. This CDR3 region has 13 residues. In germline, CDR1 is MDHEN, CDR2 SYDVKM. Trimming cost V 6 bases and J 7 bases; bases outside gene matches: 8. The CDR3: CASRPTGRDEAFF. CDR3 sequence (DNA): TGTGCCAGCAGACCGACAGGGAGGGATGAAGCTTTCTTT.

The rearrangement joins TRBV5-4 to TRBJ1-2; D gene ambiguous. The CDR3 covers 14 residues. Trimming shortened V by 4 bases and J by 1 base, and 11 bases separated the two germline ends. Germline V gives CDR1 SGHNT, CDR2 YYREEE (reference sequence). CDR3 sequence reads: CASSSAGSNYGYTF. In DNA form, the CDR3 reads TGTGCCAGCAGCAGCGCCGGGAGTAACTATGGCTACACCTTC.

This chain joins TRBV5-1 and TRBJ1-1; D perhaps matches TRBD1 (6 bases). Germline CDR1 SGHRS, CDR2 YFSETQ. CDR3 length equals 12 residues. Trimming pared 8 bases from V and 1 base from J, leaving 9 bases between. The CDR3 DNA reads TGCGCCAGTCAGGGGACGAACACTGAAGCTTTCTTT. This translates into CASQGTNTEAFF.

The CDR3 is CASSSPPGLGSNEQFF. The CDR3 coding sequence is TGTGCCAGCAGCTCCCCGCCGGGACTGGGGAGCAATGAGCAGTTCTTC. The chain combines TRBV7-2 with TRBJ2-1; D may be TRBD2 (6 bases). Germline CDR1 is SGHTA and CDR2 is FQGNSA. The CDR3 totals 16 residues. V dropped 4 bases and J dropped 6 bases, with 19 bases sitting between them.

J is TRBJ2-3 and V is TRBV4-2; 12 bases fit TRBD2. The ends lost 2 bases at V and 6 bases at J; junction bases unmatched: 12. Germline V gene sequence: CDR1 LGHNA, CDR2 YNFKEQ. The CDR3 length is 18 residues. The CDR3 nucleotides read TGTGCCAGCAGCCAATTTAGTCTAGCGGGAGGGTACGGCGATACGCAGTATTTT. As protein: CASSQFSLAGGYGDTQYF.

V gene TRBV6-5 combines with J gene TRBJ2-3; tentative D call: TRBD1 (5 bases). The germline gives CDR1 MNHEY, CDR2 SVGAGI. This CDR3 is built from 14 residues. Trimming pared 6 bases from V and 0 bases from J, leaving 10 bases between. CDR3: CASRLQESTDTQYF. The CDR3, as DNA: TGTGCCAGCAGACTACAGGAAAGCACAGATACGCAGTATTTT.

The chain carries TRBV20-1 and TRBJ1-1; D gene ambiguous. This CDR3 contains 11 residues. From germline, CDR1 is DFQATT and CDR2 SNEGSKA (reference sequence). V was clipped by 5 bases and J by 3 bases, with 7 bases between them. CDR3 protein: CSAPLYTEAFF. Written as DNA, the CDR3 is TGCAGTGCTCCCCTTTACACTGAAGCTTTCTTT.

CDR3 region: CASSPTSQGGVIVTNEQFF. The CDR3 bases are TGTGCCAGCAGTCCCACGTCTCAAGGGGGCGTCATAGTGACCAATGAGCAGTTCTTC. The genes are TRBV28 and TRBJ2-1, with 7 bases that match TRBD1. CDR3 length: 19 residues. Germline CDR1 is MDHEN and CDR2 is SYDVKM. Trimming removed 5 bases from V and 6 bases from J; junction bases left unmatched: 22.

The chain has TRBV5-1 and TRBJ1-3, with 7 bases matching TRBD1. V was clipped by 4 bases and J by 0 bases; unmatched bases: 7. Germline assignment: CDR1 SGHRS and CDR2 YFSETQ. This CDR3 has 16 amino acids. DNA of the CDR3: TGCGCCAGCAGCCTGGGACAGTCAAACTCTGGAAACACCATATATTTT. This encodes CASSLGQSNSGNTIYF.